The source of this TCR beta chain is a study of blood T cells in healthy people across ages. V dropped 1 base and J dropped 5; count of bases not matched to a gene: 6. This CDR3 contains 15 residues. Germline V gives CDR1 SGHDT, CDR2 YYEEEE. A sample-barcoded 5' primer and a J-beta primer mix were used in a second PCR of roughly 7 to 12 cycles. From the 5' RACE reads, TCRdb called clonotypes with MiXCR, one entry per CDR3 protein. This sample has 750,000 to 950,000 distinct CDR3 sequences, with about 26% found just once. The data also belong to a second study, concerning T cells of mothers and their children.

The rearrangement uses TRBV5-6 and TRBJ2-5; 9 bases are a match to TRBD1. This clonotype originated in a boy aged 5-17 years in good health. The sample taken for sequencing was blood. The CDR3 here is CASSLPGQGPETQYF. The CDR3 DNA follows: TGTGCCAGCAGCTTGCCGGGACAGGGTCCGGAGACCCAGTACTTC. The full variable domain, completed using reference TRBV5-6 and TRBJ2-5, is DAGVTQSPTHLIKTRGQQVTLRCSPKSGHDTVSWYQQALGQGPQFIFQYYEEEERQRGNFPDRFSGHQFPNYSSELNVNALLLGDSALYLCASSLPGQGPETQYFGPGTRLLVL.